This T cell receptor beta chain was identified during a study of CD8+ T cells in alopecia areata. Extraction and reverse transcription of RNA yielded cDNA as the sequencing template. The method was immunoSEQ multiplex PCR; TCRdb's version includes in-frame clones alone and lacks a portion of them. Here the sample spans approximately 210,000 clones, 40% to 45% being singletons. Treatment defined: oral pan-JAK inhibitor, 5-10 mg twice daily. Details on this clone: Its specificity is not known.

V shed 2 bases and J 2 bases; nucleotides not matched to a gene: 3. CDR1 is ENHRY, CDR2 SYGVKD, per germline. CDR3 size: 15 residues. Study-wide points: Throughout tofacitinib, many expanded lesional clones continued to persist in scalp and blood.

The chain couples TRBV10-3 to TRBJ2-1; 7 nucleotides align to TRBD1. The specimen comprised CD4+ T cells sorted from blood, sampled between weeks 36 and 40, from a patient treated with tofacitinib. This clonotype was obtained from a human donor with alopecia areata. The CDR3 DNA sequence: TGTGCCATCAGTGAGAAGACAGGGACCTACAATGAGCAGTTCTTC. It encodes CAISEKTGTYNEQFF.